This T cell receptor beta chain derives from a study of early T cells in non-severe SARS-CoV-2 infection. Per the germline V gene, CDR1 is LGHNA and CDR2 is YSLEER. The CDR3 extends over 16 amino acids. The ends lost 4 bases at V and 3 bases at J; junction bases unmatched: 8. Each CDR3 protein gets one entry after TCRdb re-called the 5' RACE reads with MiXCR. The sample holds about 70,000 distinct CDR3 sequences, roughly 10% seen once. The material sequenced was whole blood, taken at baseline. This TCR came from an adult who was a healthcare worker with PCR-confirmed SARS-CoV-2 infection or an uninfected control (not recorded which). The V call is TRBV4-3, the J call TRBJ2-2, with 7 bases that match TRBD2. The CDR3 DNA follows: TGCGCCAGCAGCCTATTCGCGGGAGTGGACACCGGGGAGCTGTTTTTT. It encodes CASSLFAGVDTGELFF.